The 5 T cell receptor beta chains below come from one sample, sequenced in a study of PD-1 blockade in classical Hodgkin lymphoma. Sequencing used immunoSEQ multiplex PCR; TCRdb keeps in-frame clones, though not all of them. The sample contains about 18,000 clones, 83% of which appear only once. Time point in this sample: cycle 4 day 1 (C4D1), after around six weeks of nivolumab. Autologous stem cell transplantation was followed by relapse in every patient, and brentuximab vedotin exposure varied. This material consisted of peripheral blood mononuclear cells (PBMCs), taken before the fourth cycle of nivolumab. Receptors originate from a human donor with classical Hodgkin lymphoma.

The sample holds a few counts of this clone. This chain connects TRBV5-1 to TRBJ2-3; 9 bases are a match to TRBD2. Germline loops: CDR1 SGHRS, CDR2 YFSETQ. The CDR3 sequence is 15 residues long. Trimming removed 0 bases from V and 4 bases from J; junction bases left unmatched: 3. CDR3 in amino acids: CASSLGGGAADTQYF. The CDR3 region has the DNA TGCGCCAGCAGCTTGGGCGGGGGGGCCGCAGATACGCAGTATTTT.

V usage is TRBV5-1 and J usage is TRBJ2-3, with 14 nucleotides matching TRBD2. V dropped 0 bases and J dropped 4; count of bases not matched to a gene: 1. From germline, CDR1 is SGHRS and CDR2 YFSETQ. The CDR3 runs 16 residues. CDR3 nucleotides: TGCGCCAGCAGCTTGGTGACTAGCGGGGGGGCAGATACGCAGTATTTT. It is translated as CASSLVTSGGADTQYF.

The genes are TRBV6-6 and TRBJ2-7, with 11 positions matching TRBD2. There are 15 residues in the CDR3. With V trimmed by 4 bases and J by 4 bases, 6 bases remained unmatched. The germline CDR1 and CDR2 sequences are MNHNY and SVGAGI (reference sequence). CDR3 bases: TGTGCCAGCAGTTGGGGACTAGCGGCCGAATACGAGCAGTACTTC. This translates into CASSWGLAAEYEQYF.

V usage is TRBV5-8 and J usage is TRBJ2-7, with 8 positions matching TRBD1. Germline values: CDR1 SGHTS, CDR2 YDEGEE. Unmatched junction bases numbered 4, after V lost 3 bases and J lost 2 bases. The CDR3 loop spans 14 amino acids. In nucleotides, the CDR3 is TGTGCCAGCAGCTACCGGACAGGGACCTACGAGCAGTACTTC. Amino acids: CASSYRTGTYEQYF.

This chain uses TRBV6-6 with TRBJ1-1; D gene unclear. V lost 2 bases and J lost 6, with 10 bases in between. Germline V gene data show CDR1 as MNHNY and CDR2 as SVGAGI (reference sequence). The CDR3 loop spans 13 amino acids. The CDR3 loop reads CASSYRVTAEAFF. DNA for the CDR3: TGTGCCAGCAGTTACCGGGTGACGGCTGAAGCTTTCTTT.